The 25 T cell receptor beta chains below all came from one sample that was sequenced in a study of T cell repertoires in cytomegalovirus infection. MiXCR, applied by TCRdb to the reads, yields one record per CDR3 protein. The data contain 600,000 to 800,000 distinct CDR3 sequences, more than 20% of them singletons. Sequencing was done on a sample of CD8+ T cells from PBMCs. Receptor source: a human donor in good health (CMV status not recorded). Some clones in this sample may be carry-over from other donors' samples.

This clonotype appeared many times. The chain carries TRBV7-6 and TRBJ2-2; unclear D gene. V was shortened by 1 base and J by 1 base, with 4 bases between the two germline ends. The germline V gene encodes CDR1 SGHVS and CDR2 FNYEAQ. There are 14 residues in the CDR3. CDR3 loop: CASSLVENTGELFF. CDR3 sequence (DNA): TGTGCCAGCAGCTTAGTAGAGAACACCGGGGAGCTGTTTTTT.

The V call is TRBV2, the J call TRBJ1-5, with 7 bases matching TRBD1. From germline, CDR1 is SNHLY and CDR2 FYNNEI. With V trimmed by 4 bases and J by 0 bases, 9 bases remained unmatched. CDR3 length equals 17 residues. The CDR3 reads CASSGSYNRGSNQPQHF. The CDR3 DNA reads TGTGCCAGCAGTGGAAGCTATAACAGGGGTAGCAATCAGCCCCAGCATTTT.

V gene TRBV14 combines with J gene TRBJ2-7, with 7 bases lining up with TRBD1. Germline loops: CDR1 SGHDN, CDR2 FVKESK. Trimming took 3 bases from V and 2 from J; bases not matched to a gene: 4. This CDR3 has 14 amino acids. The CDR3 here is CASSQRDSPYEQYV. In nucleotides, the CDR3 is TGTGCCAGCAGCCAGAGGGACAGCCCCTACGAGCAGTACGTC.

This clonotype has a count of ten or more. This chain uses TRBV7-8 with TRBJ2-5; D gene ambiguous. Trimming took 7 bases from V and 4 from J, leaving 19 bases between them. This CDR3 contains 15 residues. CDR1 and CDR2 from the germline V gene are SGHVS and FQNEAQ. Here the CDR3 reads CASNNPSYSRETQYF. CDR3 sequence (DNA): TGTGCCAGCAACAATCCAAGTTATTCGAGAGAGACCCAGTACTTC.

This clonotype was found many times. This chain links TRBV7-2 with TRBJ1-2, with 12 bases fitting TRBD1. The CDR3 extends over 19 amino acids. Germline CDR1 SGHTA, CDR2 FQGNSA. With V trimmed by 1 base and J by 0 bases, 9 bases remained unmatched. The CDR3 region is CASSLVGGQGASPNYGYTF. CDR3 coding DNA: TGTGCCAGCAGCTTAGTAGGGGGACAGGGGGCGAGCCCTAACTATGGCTACACCTTC. Looking up the rest from reference TRBV7-2 and TRBJ1-2 gives the full variable domain: GAGVSQSPSNKVTEKGKDVELRCDPISGHTALYWYRQSLGQGLEFLIYFQGNSAPDKSGLPSDRFSAERTGGSVSTLTIQRTQQEDSAVYLCASSLVGGQGASPNYGYTFGSGTRLTVV.

Ten or more counts support this clonotype. This chain joins TRBV6-2 or TRBV6-3 and TRBJ2-3; 11 bases are shared with TRBD2. From germline, CDR1 is MNHEY and CDR2 SVGEGT. This CDR3 is 15 amino acids long. Trimming removed 6 bases from V and 4 bases from J; junction bases left unmatched: 6. CDR3 loop: CASSQGLAVPDTQYF. In nucleotides, the CDR3 is TGTGCCAGCAGCCAGGGACTAGCGGTTCCAGATACGCAGTATTTT.

The chain carries TRBV24-1 and TRBJ2-3, with 7 bases aligning to TRBD2. CDR3 length: 14 residues. The junction had 8 bases not matched to a gene; V was cut back by 5 bases and J by 7 bases. Germline loops: CDR1 KGHDR, CDR2 SFDVKD. The CDR3 sequence is CATSARGGENTQYF. The CDR3 bases are TGTGCCACCAGTGCCCGCGGGGGTGAAAATACGCAGTATTTT.

This clonotype has a handful of counts. CDR3 DNA sequence: TGTGCCAGTAGTAGAGGTAAGAAAGACACTGAAGCTTTCTTT. It specifies CASSRGKKDTEAFF. J is TRBJ1-1 and V is TRBV19; D is unclear. The CDR3 extends over 14 amino acids. Trimming took off 4 bases at V and 3 bases at J, with 12 bases between the two ends. Per the germline V gene, CDR1 is LNHDA and CDR2 is SQIVND (reference sequence).

The chain is built from TRBV20-1 and TRBJ2-2; no clear D gene. This CDR3 has 14 residues. Per the germline V gene, CDR1 is DFQATT and CDR2 is SNEGSKA (reference sequence). With 0 bases removed from V and 0 bases from J, the gap between germline ends came to 5 bases. The DNA of the CDR3 is TGCAGTGCTAGAGACAGATCGAACACCGGGGAGCTGTTTTTT. Protein: CSARDRSNTGELFF.

This clonotype has a count of ten or more. V gene TRBV25-1 combines with J gene TRBJ1-5, with no clear D. The CDR3 is made up of 14 amino acids. The V and J ends lost 6 bases and 4 bases respectively, with 13 bases between them. Germline CDR1 is MGHDK and CDR2 is SYGVNS. DNA of the CDR3: TGTGCCAGCAGAGATGGAGGGTCAAATCAGCCCCAGCATTTT. Translation: CASRDGGSNQPQHF. The whole variable domain, filled in from reference TRBV25-1 and TRBJ1-5, reads EADIYQTPRYLVIGTGKKITLECSQTMGHDKMYWYQQDPGMELHLIHYSYGVNSTEKGDLSSESTVSRIRTEHFPLTLESARPSHTSQYLCASRDGGSNQPQHFGDGTRLSIL.

This clonotype has just a few counts. This sequence joins TRBV4-3 and TRBJ2-1, with 8 bases matching TRBD1. The CDR3 sequence is 16 residues long. Germline lookup yields CDR1 LGHNA and CDR2 YSLEER. V was clipped by 0 bases and J by 7 bases; unmatched bases: 8. The chain's CDR3 is CASSQDGQGAGNEQFF. The CDR3 region has the DNA TGCGCCAGCAGCCAAGATGGCCAGGGGGCGGGGAATGAGCAGTTCTTC.

This clonotype was observed many times. This chain connects TRBV7-8 to TRBJ2-7, with no clear D. The germline V and J ends were trimmed by 1 base and 2 bases, with 12 bases remaining between them. Germline V gene data show CDR1 as SGHVS and CDR2 as FQNEAQ. This CDR3 has 15 amino acids. The chain's CDR3 is CASSLEWALAYEQYF. The CDR3 DNA reads as TGTGCCAGCAGCTTAGAGTGGGCTCTGGCCTACGAGCAGTACTTC.

This clonotype came up a few times. The chain links TRBV28 to TRBJ1-5; 8 bases are shared with TRBD1. The ends lost 6 bases at V and 6 bases at J; junction bases unmatched: 10. Looked up from germline, CDR1 is MDHEN and CDR2 is SYDVKM. The CDR3 extends over 15 amino acids. Here the CDR3 reads CASRTDRVVSQPQHF. The DNA of the CDR3 is TGTGCCAGCAGGACGGACAGGGTGGTGAGTCAGCCCCAGCATTTT.

The chain is built from TRBV7-3 and TRBJ1-1, with D possibly being TRBD1 (6 bases). Germline-derived CDR1 and CDR2 are SGHTA and FQGTGA. The CDR3 is made up of 15 amino acids. V shed 5 bases and J shed 0 bases, with 13 bases lying between them. CDR3 sequence reads: CASSPLGDMNTEAFF. Written as DNA, the CDR3 is TGTGCCAGCAGCCCGCTGGGGGACATGAACACTGAAGCTTTCTTT.

Remarks on this clonotype: Since a much larger clone is just one base distant, this may be a read error. The chain employs TRBV7-6 and TRBJ2-1; maybe TRBD2 (5 bases). Germline-derived CDR1 and CDR2 are SGHVS and FNYEAQ. This CDR3 contains 17 residues. CDR3 DNA sequence: TGTGCCAGCAACTTAATTCTGTCGGGGAGCTCCTACAATGAGCAGTTCTTC. It yields the protein CASNLILSGSSYNEQFF.

In the case of this clonotype: At one end the junction does not follow the germline gene, possibly because of a read error. The DNA for the CDR3 is TGTGCCAGCAGCCCAGCGGGGGGATCCTACGATGAGCAGTTCTTC. Translating it yields CASSPAGGSYDEQFF. The chain combines TRBV7-6 with TRBJ2-1; TRBD2 agrees at 9 bases. The germline V gene encodes CDR1 SGHVS and CDR2 FNYEAQ. This CDR3 has 15 amino acids.

The chain uses TRBV19 and TRBJ1-4; D gene uncertain. Germline V lookup: CDR1 LNHDA, CDR2 SQIVND (reference sequence). V was clipped by 7 bases and J by 5 bases, with 11 bases between them. The CDR3 has 13 amino acids. In DNA form, the CDR3 reads TGTGCCAGTACTCCGGGGTCGAATGAAAAACTGTTTTTT. This codes for CASTPGSNEKLFF.

V usage is TRBV6-2 or TRBV6-3 and J usage is TRBJ2-7; D possibly uses TRBD1 or TRBD2 (5 bases each). Looked up from germline, CDR1 is MNHEY and CDR2 is SVGEGT. The V and J ends lost 4 bases and 2 bases respectively, with 9 bases between them. This CDR3 is 13 amino acids long. CDR3 region: CASSSRGAYEQYV. For the CDR3, the DNA is TGTGCCAGCAGTTCCAGAGGGGCCTACGAGCAGTACGTC.

This clonotype was observed a handful of times. V usage is TRBV20-1 and J usage is TRBJ1-2; 8 bases agree with TRBD1. Germline CDR1 is DFQATT and CDR2 is SNEGSKA (reference sequence). J was trimmed by 9 bases and V by 2 bases; bases with no gene match: 5. This CDR3 has 12 residues. CDR3 residues: CSARSTGASYTF. The CDR3 DNA sequence: TGCAGTGCTAGATCGACAGGGGCAAGCTACACCTTC.

This CDR3 reads CASSERGRQPQHF. The CDR3 DNA sequence: TGTGCCAGCAGTGAAAGGGGGCGGCAGCCCCAGCATTTT. V and J are TRBV25-1 and TRBJ1-5; 7 bases match TRBD1. The CDR3 is 13 residues long. The junction had 2 bases not matched to a gene; V was cut back by 2 bases and J by 7 bases. Per germline, CDR1 MGHDK and CDR2 SYGVNS.

The chain recombines TRBV29-1 with TRBJ2-1; D is ambiguous. There are 15 residues in the CDR3. V was clipped by 2 bases and J by 0 bases, with 11 bases between them. CDR1 is SQVTM, CDR2 ANQGSEA, per germline. The CDR3 reads CSVEPPSGSYNEQFF. The CDR3 bases are TGCAGCGTTGAACCCCCTTCGGGCTCCTACAATGAGCAGTTCTTC.

The rearrangement links TRBV6-6 to TRBJ2-7, with 7 bases fitting TRBD1. The junction had 12 bases not matched to a gene; V was cut back by 9 bases and J by 4 bases. Germline V lookup: CDR1 MNHNY, CDR2 SVGAGI (reference sequence). The CDR3 loop spans 14 amino acids. The CDR3 DNA follows: TGTGCCAGTCAACCAGGGGGTGGGGGATACGAGCAGTACGTC. Amino acids: CASQPGGGGYEQYV.

The chain recombines TRBV5-1 with TRBJ2-7; tentative D call: TRBD1 (6 bases). The germline V and J ends were trimmed by 7 bases and 0 bases, with 17 bases remaining between them. The CDR3 runs 15 residues. In germline, CDR1 is SGHRS, CDR2 YFSETQ. CDR3 bases: TGCGCCAGCTCCCATGCAGGGGTTACCTCCTACGAGCAGTACTTC. This sequence encodes CASSHAGVTSYEQYF.

In its sample, this clonotype was seen many times. The chain has TRBV6-2 or TRBV6-3 and TRBJ1-1, with 7 bases identical to TRBD1. V gave up 5 bases and J gave up 4 bases; unmatched junction bases: 16. CDR3 length equals 17 residues. The germline V gene has CDR1 MNHEY and CDR2 SVGEGT. The CDR3 is CASSTDREVFGSTEAFF. The CDR3 nucleotides read TGTGCCAGCAGTACCGACAGGGAGGTATTTGGGAGCACTGAAGCTTTCTTT.

The chain carries TRBV4-1 and TRBJ1-2; D perhaps matches TRBD1 (5 bases). The CDR3 runs to 13 residues. V lost 4 bases and J 6 bases, leaving 12 bases between the germline ends. The germline V gene has CDR1 MGHRA and CDR2 YSYEKL. The CDR3 region is CASSPWDGHGYTF. In DNA, the CDR3 is TGCGCCAGCAGCCCCTGGGACGGACATGGCTACACCTTC.